This T cell receptor beta chain was documented in a study of blood T cell repertoires in COVID-19. For the study at large: Material from acute and convalescent COVID-19 was sourced from the United States, Italy and Spain.

In the study's own analysis: By means of reference gene primer amplification, nucleated cell counts were estimated. TCRdb keeps only in-frame clones here, not all; method: immunoSEQ multiplex PCR. The D gene and trimming were derived from the DNA, and the V and J assignments and clone size from that table. The sample contains 200,000 to 300,000 clones, under 90% of which appear only once. Which cohort a participant joined came from the clinical history participants gave. Sequenced material: PBMCs or T cells enriched from blood (not recorded which). This clonotype was sampled from a woman in her twenties or thirties with acute COVID-19.

The CDR3 spells CASSRGLNTEAFF. DNA of the CDR3: TGTGCCAGCAGCAGGGGGCTGAACACTGAAGCTTTCTTT. The chain combines TRBV6-4 with TRBJ1-1; 8 nucleotides align to TRBD1. The V gene's germline CDR1 is MRHNA and CDR2 SNTAGT. V lost 6 bases, J lost 0 bases, and 0 bases stayed unmatched. This CDR3 comprises 13 residues.